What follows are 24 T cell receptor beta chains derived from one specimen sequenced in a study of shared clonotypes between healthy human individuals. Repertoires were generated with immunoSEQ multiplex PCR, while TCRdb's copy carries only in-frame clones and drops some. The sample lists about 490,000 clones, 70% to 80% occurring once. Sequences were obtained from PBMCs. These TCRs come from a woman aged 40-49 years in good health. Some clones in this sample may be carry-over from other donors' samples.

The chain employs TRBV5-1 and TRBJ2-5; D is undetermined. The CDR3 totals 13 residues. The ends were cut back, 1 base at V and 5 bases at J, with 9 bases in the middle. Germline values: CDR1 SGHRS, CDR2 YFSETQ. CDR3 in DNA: TGCGCCAGCAGCTTGTCTAGGGTGGAGACCCAGTACTTC. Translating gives CASSLSRVETQYF.

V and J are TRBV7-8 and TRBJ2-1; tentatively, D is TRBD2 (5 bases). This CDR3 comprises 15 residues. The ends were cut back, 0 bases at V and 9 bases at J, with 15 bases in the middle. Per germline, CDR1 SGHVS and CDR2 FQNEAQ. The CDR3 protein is CASSLAPWVRGEQFF. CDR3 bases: TGTGCCAGCAGCTTAGCGCCATGGGTTCGGGGTGAGCAGTTCTTC.

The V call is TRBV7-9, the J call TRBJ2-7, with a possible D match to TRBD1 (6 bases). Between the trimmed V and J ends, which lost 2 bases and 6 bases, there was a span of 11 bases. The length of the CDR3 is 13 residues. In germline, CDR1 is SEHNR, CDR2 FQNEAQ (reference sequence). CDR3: CASSLRSRGEQYF. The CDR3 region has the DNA TGTGCCAGCAGCTTAAGATCCAGGGGCGAGCAGTACTTC.

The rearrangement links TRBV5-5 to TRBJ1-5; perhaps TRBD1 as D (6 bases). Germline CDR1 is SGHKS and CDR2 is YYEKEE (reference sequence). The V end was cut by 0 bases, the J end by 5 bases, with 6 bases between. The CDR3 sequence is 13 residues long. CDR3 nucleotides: TGTGCCAGCAGCTTGGCAGGGGATCAGCCCCAGCATTTT. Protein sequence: CASSLAGDQPQHF.

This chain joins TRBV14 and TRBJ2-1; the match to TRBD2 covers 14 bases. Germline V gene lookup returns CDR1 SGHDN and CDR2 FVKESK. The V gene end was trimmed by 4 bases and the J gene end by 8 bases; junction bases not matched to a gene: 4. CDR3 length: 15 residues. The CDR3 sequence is CASSPGLAGVYEQFF. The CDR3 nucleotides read TGTGCCAGCAGCCCGGGACTAGCGGGAGTGTATGAGCAGTTCTTC.

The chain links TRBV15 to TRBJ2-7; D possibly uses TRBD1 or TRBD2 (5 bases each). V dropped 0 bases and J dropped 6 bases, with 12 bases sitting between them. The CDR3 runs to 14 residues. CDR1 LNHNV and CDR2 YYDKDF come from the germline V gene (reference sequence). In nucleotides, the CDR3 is TGTGCCACCAGCAGAGAAGGGACCGACGGCGAGCAGTACTTC. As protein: CATSREGTDGEQYF.

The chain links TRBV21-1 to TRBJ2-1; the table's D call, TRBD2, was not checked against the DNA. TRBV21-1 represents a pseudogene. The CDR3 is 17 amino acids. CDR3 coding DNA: TGTGCCAGCAGCAAAATGCGACTAGCGGGAGGGGACAATGAGCAGTTCTTC. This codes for CASSKMRLAGGDNEQFF.

The CDR3 coding sequence is TGTGCCAGCAGTGGGGCGACTAAATACGAGCAGTACTTC. Residues: CASSGATKYEQYF. This chain joins TRBV2 and TRBJ2-7; D is possibly TRBD2 (5 bases). The CDR3 has 13 amino acids. V dropped 4 bases and J dropped 4 bases, with 11 bases sitting between them. CDR1 SNHLY and CDR2 FYNNEI come from the germline V gene.

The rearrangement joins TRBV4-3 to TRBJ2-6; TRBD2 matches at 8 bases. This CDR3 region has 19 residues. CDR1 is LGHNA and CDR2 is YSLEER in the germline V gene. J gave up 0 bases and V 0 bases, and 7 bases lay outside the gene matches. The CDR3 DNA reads TGCGCCAGCAGCCAAGAGCCAGCGGGAGCCGTCTCTGGGGCCAACGTCCTGACTTTC. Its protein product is CASSQEPAGAVSGANVLTF.

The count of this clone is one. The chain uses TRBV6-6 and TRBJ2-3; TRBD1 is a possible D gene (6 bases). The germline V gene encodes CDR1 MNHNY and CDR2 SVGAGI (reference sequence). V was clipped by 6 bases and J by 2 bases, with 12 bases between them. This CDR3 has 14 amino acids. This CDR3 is CASRPRQATDTQYF. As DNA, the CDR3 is TGTGCCAGCAGACCCCGACAGGCCACAGATACGCAGTATTTT.

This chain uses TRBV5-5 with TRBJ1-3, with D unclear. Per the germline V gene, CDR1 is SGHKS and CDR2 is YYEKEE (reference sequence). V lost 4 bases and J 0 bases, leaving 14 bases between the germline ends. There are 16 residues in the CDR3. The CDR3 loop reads CASSPPNPNSGNTIYF. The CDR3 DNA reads TGTGCCAGCAGCCCGCCCAACCCGAACTCTGGAAACACCATATATTTT.

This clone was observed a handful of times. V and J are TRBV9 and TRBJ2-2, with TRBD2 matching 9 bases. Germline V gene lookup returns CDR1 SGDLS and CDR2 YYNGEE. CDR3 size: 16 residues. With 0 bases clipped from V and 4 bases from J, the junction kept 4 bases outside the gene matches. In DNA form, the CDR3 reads TGTGCCAGCAGCGTAGTAGCTAGCGGGGCCACCGGGGAGCTGTTTTTT. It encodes CASSVVASGATGELFF.

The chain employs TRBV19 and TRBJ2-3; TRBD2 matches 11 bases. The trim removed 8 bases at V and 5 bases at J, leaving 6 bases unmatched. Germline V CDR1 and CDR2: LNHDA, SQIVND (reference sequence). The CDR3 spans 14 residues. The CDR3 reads CASGTSGRGDTQYF. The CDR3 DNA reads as TGTGCCAGTGGAACTAGCGGGAGAGGAGATACGCAGTATTTT.

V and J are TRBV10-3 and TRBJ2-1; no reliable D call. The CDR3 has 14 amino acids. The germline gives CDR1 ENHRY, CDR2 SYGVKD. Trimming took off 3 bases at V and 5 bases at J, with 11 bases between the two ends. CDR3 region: CAISDLRPDNEQFF. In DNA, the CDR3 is TGTGCCATCAGTGACCTGCGGCCAGACAATGAGCAGTTCTTC.

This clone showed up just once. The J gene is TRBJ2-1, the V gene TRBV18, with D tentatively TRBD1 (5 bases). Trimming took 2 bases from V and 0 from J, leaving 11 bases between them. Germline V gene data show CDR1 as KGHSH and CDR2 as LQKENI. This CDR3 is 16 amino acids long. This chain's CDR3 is CASSPGARSSYNEQFF. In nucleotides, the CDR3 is TGTGCCAGCTCACCAGGGGCTCGAAGCTCCTACAATGAGCAGTTCTTC. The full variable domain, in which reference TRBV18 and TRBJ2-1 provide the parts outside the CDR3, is NAGVMQNPRHLVRRRGQEARLRCSPMKGHSHVYWYRQLPEEGLKFMVYLQKENIIDESGMPKERFSAEFPKEGPSILRIQQVVRGDSAAYFCASSPGARSSYNEQFFGPGTRLTVL.

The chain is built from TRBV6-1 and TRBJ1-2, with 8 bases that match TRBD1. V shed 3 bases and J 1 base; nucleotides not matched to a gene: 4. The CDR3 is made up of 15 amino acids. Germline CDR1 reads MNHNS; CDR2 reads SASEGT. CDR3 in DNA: TGTGCCAGCAGTGAGGGACAGGCGATTAACTATGGCTACACCTTC. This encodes CASSEGQAINYGYTF.

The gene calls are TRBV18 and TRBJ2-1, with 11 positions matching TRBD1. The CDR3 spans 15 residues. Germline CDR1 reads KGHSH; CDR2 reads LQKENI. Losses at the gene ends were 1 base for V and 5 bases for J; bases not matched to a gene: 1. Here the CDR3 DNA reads TGTGCCAGCTCACCACGGGACAGGGGGGACAATGAGCAGTTCTTC. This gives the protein CASSPRDRGDNEQFF. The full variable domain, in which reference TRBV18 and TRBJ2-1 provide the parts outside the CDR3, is NAGVMQNPRHLVRRRGQEARLRCSPMKGHSHVYWYRQLPEEGLKFMVYLQKENIIDESGMPKERFSAEFPKEGPSILRIQQVVRGDSAAYFCASSPRDRGDNEQFFGPGTRLTVL.

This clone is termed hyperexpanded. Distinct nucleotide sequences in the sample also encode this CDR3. Written as DNA, the CDR3 is TGTGCCAGCAGTTTCCTCCGCTACTCACCCTACGAGCAGTACTTC. Translated: CASSFLRYSPYEQYF. This rearrangement joins TRBV7-8 to TRBJ2-7, with unresolved D. The germline CDR1 and CDR2 sequences are SGHVS and FQNEAQ. The CDR3 sequence is 15 residues long. The V end was cut by 6 bases, the J end by 2 bases, with 17 bases between.

CDR3 sequence reads: CASSNILGATEAFF. CDR3 nucleotides: TGTGCCAGTAGTAACATCTTGGGGGCCACTGAAGCTTTCTTT. V gene TRBV19 combines with J gene TRBJ1-1, with TRBD1 as a possible D gene (6 bases). Trimming left V 4 bases short and J 4 bases short, with 13 bases between. The CDR3 has 14 residues. Germline CDR1 and CDR2: LNHDA and SQIVND (reference sequence).

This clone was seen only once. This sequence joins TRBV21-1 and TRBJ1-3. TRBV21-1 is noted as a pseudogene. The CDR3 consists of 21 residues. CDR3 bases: TGTGCCAGCAGCCGCCTGGTGGGGGACCAGCTCCTTCCGCGCTCTGGAAACACCATATATTTT. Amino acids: CASSRLVGDQLLPRSGNTIYF.

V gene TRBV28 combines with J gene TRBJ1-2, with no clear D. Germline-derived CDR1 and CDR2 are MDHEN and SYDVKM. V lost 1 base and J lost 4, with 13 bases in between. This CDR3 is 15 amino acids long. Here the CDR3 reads CASSLLFGGPYGYTF. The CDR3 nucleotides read TGTGCCAGCAGTTTATTGTTTGGCGGACCCTATGGCTACACCTTC.

CDR3 amino acids: CSVEEETYEQYF. CDR3 nucleotides: TGCAGCGTTGAAGAAGAGACCTACGAGCAGTACTTC. The chain carries TRBV29-1 and TRBJ2-7; D is unclear. Germline CDR1 SQVTM, CDR2 ANQGSEA. Trimming shortened V by 0 bases and J by 2 bases, and 5 bases separated the two germline ends. The CDR3 consists of 12 residues.

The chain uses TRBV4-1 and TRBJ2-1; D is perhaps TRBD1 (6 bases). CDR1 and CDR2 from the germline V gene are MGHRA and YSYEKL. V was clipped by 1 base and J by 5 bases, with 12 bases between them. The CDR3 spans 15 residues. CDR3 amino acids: CASSQGHRENNEQFF. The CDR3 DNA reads TGCGCCAGCAGCCAAGGGCACAGGGAAAACAATGAGCAGTTCTTC.

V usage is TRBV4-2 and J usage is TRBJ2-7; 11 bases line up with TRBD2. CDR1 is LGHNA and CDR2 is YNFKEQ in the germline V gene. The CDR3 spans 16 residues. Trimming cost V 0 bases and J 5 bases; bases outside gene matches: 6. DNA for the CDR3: TGTGCCAGCAGCCAAGATGGTACTAGCGGGAGCGACGAGCAGTACTTC. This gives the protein CASSQDGTSGSDEQYF.